Given below is one T cell receptor (beta chain) in context. The antigen is unknown. This record comes from a study of vaccination effects on CD4 cells after COVID-19. Libraries were prepared by immunoSEQ multiplex PCR; TCRdb keeps only in-frame clonotypes and omits some of them. The sample records tens of thousands of clones, 73% being singletons. Isolation of CD4+ T cells took place after more than 9 days of culture. Participants got two doses of BNT162b2 or mRNA-1273 vaccine. The input for sequencing was CD4+ T cells from PBMCs cultured without peptide, taken after COVID-19 vaccination. This receptor was identified in a human donor who received a COVID-19 vaccine.

CDR3 sequence: CATSFLGGSSGNTIYF. For the CDR3, the DNA is TGTGCCACCAGCTTCCTCGGTGGCAGCTCTGGAAACACCATATATTTT. J is TRBJ1-3 and V is TRBV15; unclear D gene. V gave up 5 bases and J gave up 0 bases, with 14 bases separating them. This CDR3 has 16 residues. The germline CDR1 and CDR2 sequences are LNHNV and YYDKDF (reference sequence).